This T cell receptor beta chain comes out of a study of blood T cell repertoires in COVID-19 (dated by TCRdb to the early 2020s). For context, the study as a whole: Samples from collaborators originated in the United States, Italy and Spain and spanned both the acute and convalescent phases of COVID-19. The material from the prospective study consisted of cDNA or gDNA derived from T cells, B-cell-depleted T cells, or PBMCs. The dataset comprised deeply sampled blood TCRbeta repertoires from subjects exposed to, actively infected with, or recovered from COVID-19. The repertoires were released in a freely available public database meant as a resource for research on the immune response to SARS-CoV-2. The samples were drawn from two sources: the first 160 participants of the ongoing ImmuneRACE study, and approximately 1,300 subjects contributed by 6 global collaborators. Nearly every sample came with metadata listing a de-identified subject ID, COVID-19 status, age in years and sex. HLA class I and class II types, where available, came from metadata supplied by the sample provider rather than from assay-based typing. Results the study describes overall, beyond this receptor: The amount of clinical and demographic metadata varied by source and participant and was provided uncurated.

Regarding this clone: Its antigen is currently not known. Base-call qualities are not available, and no considerably larger clone is one nucleotide away.

The immunoSEQ Assay, a bias-controlled multiplex PCR, was used to amplify TCRbeta CDR3 regions from genomic DNA. Processing in the source paper ran as follows. Nucleated cell counts per sample were estimated from amplification of reference gene primers within the assay. To quantify the absolute abundance of each unique TCRbeta CDR3 rearrangement, sequence reads were collapsed and filtered. For each sample, productive Simpson clonality was calculated as the square root of Simpson's diversity index across productive rearrangements. Held by TCRdb, this immuneACCESS table contains in-frame sequences only and omits some clones. Under half of the omission traces to an unresolved V gene where checked; the cause of the rest is unknown. That table supplies the V and J calls and clone size; D and trimming were determined from the DNA. This sample lists roughly 220,000 clones; 80% to 85% were detected once. The top ten constitute 3% of the sample.

A second Seattle source provided samples from volunteer blood donors who had recovered from COVID-19. Collaborating institutions collected whole blood in K2EDTA tubes following their own protocols. For TCRbeta analysis, collaborator samples were shipped as frozen whole blood, as isolated PBMCs, or as DNA extracted from either sample type. From the cysteine through the phenylalanine, the CDR3 covers 13 amino acids. Of the read, only the CDR3 DNA is kept; its 39 bases are in frame from base 1. From V the trimming removes 4 bases and from J it removes 9 bases, while the gene matches leave 6 bases of the junction unaccounted for. The germline V gene yields ENHRY for CDR1 and SYGVKD for CDR2.

The specimen sequenced was peripheral blood. The TCR sequence derives from a woman in her 30s who had recovered from COVID-19. The chain was built from TRBV10-3 and TRBJ2-1, and 7 junction bases match TRBD2. The nucleotide sequence reads as follows: TGTGCCATCAGTGCCGAACTAGCGAGTGAGCAGTTCTTC. Translated, it gives CAISAELASEQFF.